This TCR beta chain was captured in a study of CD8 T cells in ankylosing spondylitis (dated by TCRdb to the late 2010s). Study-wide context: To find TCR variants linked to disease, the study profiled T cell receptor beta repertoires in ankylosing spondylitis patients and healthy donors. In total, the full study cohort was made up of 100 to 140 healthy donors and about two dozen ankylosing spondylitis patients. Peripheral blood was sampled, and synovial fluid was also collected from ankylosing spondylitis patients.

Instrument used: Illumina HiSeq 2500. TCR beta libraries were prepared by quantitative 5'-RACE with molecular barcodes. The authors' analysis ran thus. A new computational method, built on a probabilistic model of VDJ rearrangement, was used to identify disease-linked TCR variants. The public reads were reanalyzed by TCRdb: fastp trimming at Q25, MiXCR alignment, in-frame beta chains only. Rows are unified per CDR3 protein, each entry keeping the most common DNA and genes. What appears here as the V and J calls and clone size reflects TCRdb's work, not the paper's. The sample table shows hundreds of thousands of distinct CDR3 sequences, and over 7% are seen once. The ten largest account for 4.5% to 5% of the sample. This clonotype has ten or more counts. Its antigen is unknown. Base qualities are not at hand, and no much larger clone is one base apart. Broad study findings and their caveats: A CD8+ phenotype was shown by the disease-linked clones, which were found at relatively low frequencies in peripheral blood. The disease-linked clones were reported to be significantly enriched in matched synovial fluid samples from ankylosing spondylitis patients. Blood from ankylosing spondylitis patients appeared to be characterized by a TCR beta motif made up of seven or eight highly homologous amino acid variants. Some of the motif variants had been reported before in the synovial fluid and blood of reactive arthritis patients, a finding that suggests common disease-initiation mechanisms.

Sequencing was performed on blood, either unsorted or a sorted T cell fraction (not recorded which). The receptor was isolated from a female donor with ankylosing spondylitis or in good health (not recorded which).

Here the CDR3 is given as CASSVLGEPIYGYTF. The base sequence is TGTGCCAGCAGTGTCCTCGGTGAACCAATCTATGGCTACACCTTC. This receptor chain uses TRBV27 and TRBJ1-2; the D gene lacks a confident call. The CDR3, cysteine through phenylalanine, is 15 amino acids long. Only the CDR3 region is kept as DNA, spanning 45 bases read in frame from base 1. CDR1 and CDR2, per the germline V gene (reference sequence), are MNHEY and SMNVEV. Trimming removed 5 bases from V and 4 bases from J, leaving 17 bases between the germline ends.